This TCR beta chain was sequenced for a study of somatic mutations in cytotoxic T cells in rheumatoid arthritis. About the research overall: Patients had around 30 ml EDTA blood drawn right after diagnosis, before any treatment.

Clones were read by immunoSEQ multiplex PCR, and TCRdb kept only the in-frame ones, dropping some. Of around 16,000 clones in the sample, more than 75% were seen once. Germline CDR1 reads MNHEY; CDR2 reads SMNVEV (reference sequence). V was pared by 6 bases and J by 2 bases, with 13 bases between. The CDR3 has 14 residues. This sequence originates from an adult with rheumatoid arthritis. The specimen was CD8+ T cells sorted from blood. The chain uses TRBV27 and TRBJ2-5; D is tentatively TRBD1 or TRBD2 (5 bases each). The CDR3 spells CASREGTEQETQYF. As DNA, the CDR3 is TGTGCCAGCAGAGAAGGGACGGAACAAGAGACCCAGTACTTC.